The clone carrying this T cell receptor beta chain was detected only a few times. What it binds is unknown. Treatment of the sample: treatment-naive control, cytoreductive nephrectomy. This renal cell carcinoma was of the clear cell type. Libraries were prepared by immunoSEQ multiplex PCR; TCRdb keeps only in-frame clonotypes and omits some of them. The sample shows under 30,000 clones, 45% to 55% of them seen only once. The data originate from a study of radiation and T cells in renal cell carcinoma. Study-wide results and limits: Compared with controls, irradiated tumors showed greater TCR clonality. Compared with controls, irradiated tumors had more, larger dominant CDR3 motifs.

The germline V gene has CDR1 KGHSH and CDR2 LQKENI. Trimming left V 6 bases short and J 0 bases short, with 10 bases between. The CDR3 loop spans 14 amino acids. The receptor was isolated from a human donor with renal cell carcinoma. The sample here was tumor tissue, taken from a patient whose treatment was nephrectomy without radiotherapy. The chain employs TRBV18 and TRBJ2-3, with D tentatively TRBD2 (6 bases). CDR3 DNA: TGTGCCAGCTCGATCAGCGGGAGCACAGATACGCAGTATTTT. The encoded protein is CASSISGSTDTQYF. Combining the CDR3 with reference TRBV18 and TRBJ2-3 gives the whole variable domain NAGVMQNPRHLVRRRGQEARLRCSPMKGHSHVYWYRQLPEEGLKFMVYLQKENIIDESGMPKERFSAEFPKEGPSILRIQQVVRGDSAAYFCASSISGSTDTQYFGPGTRLTVL.